The entry below gives a single TCR beta chain sequence along with its context. This clonotype was seen repeatedly, ten times or more. There is no known antigen for this receptor. The record has no base qualities; no much larger clone is one base away. This sample is drawn from a study of vaccination and CD4 T cells after COVID-19 (dated by TCRdb to 2021 to 2024). In terms of the full investigation: Convalescent patients had a positive SARS-CoV-2 result on nasal swab PCR, and of these patients, about ten had mild disease and one had severe disease. The convalescent cohort included six males and four females, with two Hispanic individuals, seven Caucasians, two Asians and one multiracial person. Participants got two doses of the Pfizer-BioNTech BNT162b2 vaccine (n=8) or two doses of the Moderna mRNA-1273 vaccine (n=2). Post-COVID blood samples were collected from convalescent patients a median of around 100 days after diagnosis, with a range of about 35 to 170 days. Post-vaccine blood samples were collected a median of 72 days after the second vaccine dose, ranging from about 13 to 250 days. Culture stimuli were overlapping spike peptide pools from SARS-CoV-2 and from the common cold coronaviruses HCoV-NL63, HCoV-OC43 and HCoV-229E. Control cultures used a CEFX viral epitope pool as positive control, an HIV-1 Nef peptide pool as negative control, or no peptide. In around nine COVID-19 convalescent patients and 4 infection-naive healthy vaccine recipients, the spike-specific CD4+ TCR repertoire before mRNA vaccination was compared with the repertoire after mRNA vaccination. Beyond this particular receptor, the publication reports: Among convalescent patients, a median approximately 88% of the SARS-CoV-2-reactive clones seen after vaccination appeared only after vaccination, which suggests priming specific to the vaccine. The study included relatively few convalescent patients and did not analyze early timepoints after natural infection. Of the vaccine-specific clones found in convalescent patients, nearly all (304 of 307) were mono-reactive for SARS-CoV-2 spike instead of being cross-reactive with common cold coronaviruses. The median number of SARS-CoV-2-reactive clonotypes rose from 21 after infection to 38 after vaccination, but the change was not significant.

To prepare the library, PCR was applied. DNA from cultured CD4+ T cells was subjected to TCR sequencing with the Oncomine TCR Beta short-read assay at the Johns Hopkins FTIC core. Genomic DNA was extracted from the cultured CD4+ T cells with the QIAamp micro DNA kit. Oncomine TCR Beta libraries from cultured CD4+ T cells were pooled with unique dual indexes and sequenced on an Illumina iSeq 100. Per the source publication's procedure: Non-productive sequences were filtered out, and CDR3s that did not start with C, did not end with F or W, or were shorter than 7 amino acids were discarded. The MANAFEST web application was used to identify antigen-specific clonotypes by comparing peptide-stimulated wells against reference wells and other culture wells. For a clone to be called positive, the clone needed an FDR below 0.05, an odds ratio above 5, and a productive frequency above 0.1% in at least two of three replicate wells. Cross-reactive clonotypes were defined as significantly expanded in both SARS-CoV-2 spike wells and at least one common cold coronavirus spike condition. CDR3 homology was assessed with Levenshtein distances (stringdist) and unrooted phylogenetic trees (ape) in R version 3.6.1. TCRdb's own reprocessing of the public reads used fastp at Q25 and MiXCR and kept productive beta chains. Each entry merges the rows of one CDR3 protein and shows their most common DNA and genes. TCRdb, rather than the study authors, made the V and J calls. In this sample the table shows several thousand distinct CDR3 sequences, about 24% of which occur a single time. The ten top clones hold 50% to 65% of the sample.

The germline V gene (reference sequence) gives CDR1 as DFQATT and CDR2 as SNEGSKA. Reading from cysteine to phenylalanine, the CDR3 counts 16 amino acids. The DNA shown is the 48-base CDR3, in frame from base 1. Cut back by 2 bases and 4 bases, the V and J ends lie 18 bases apart. The treatment or condition label for this specimen denotes: approximately nine-day PBMC culture with coronavirus spike peptide pools or control peptides (ViraFEST assay). The ViraFEST assay, used in the study, expanded antigen-specific T cells with peptide pools and then identified the expanded clonotypes through TCR sequencing. The convalescent patients' positive SARS-CoV-2 PCR tests were from March to December 2020, which was before the Alpha, Beta and Delta variants emerged in the United States. Each well held 1.5 million to 2.5 million PBMCs cultured with approximately 10 ug/ml peptide pools in IMDM containing around 5% human AB serum and 7.5 to 10 IU/ml IL-2. Half of the culture medium was replaced with fresh IL-2-containing medium on days 3 and 7. After roughly nine days of culture, CD4+ T cells were isolated by negative selection using the EasySep CD4+ T cell isolation kit. PBMCs were separated from whole blood using Ficoll-Paque Plus gradient centrifugation and then either used fresh or cryopreserved at -140C. In general, triplicate wells were set up for every culture condition.

This receptor was identified in a human donor who had recovered from COVID-19. The sequences come from CD4+ T cells from blood, cultured in vitro, collected after SARS-CoV-2 vaccination. The rearranged segments are TRBV20-1 and TRBJ1-5; TRBD1 is a weak D gene call, 5 bases matching. The CDR3 protein is CSARSPAGGLNQPQHF. The nucleotide sequence reads as follows: TGCAGTGCTAGATCCCCAGCGGGGGGGTTAAATCAGCCCCAGCATTTT.